This paragraph reports one TCR beta chain. The antigen this receptor binds is unknown. Qualities for individual bases were not recorded, and no much larger clone is one base off. The data belong to a study of response to subunit inactivated influenza vaccine (dated by TCRdb to 2016 to 2018). As for the study more broadly: The study used deep quantitative T cell receptor repertoire profiling to track responses to a trivalent subunit inactivated influenza vaccine.

In the paper's terms, the time point label means: 45 days after influenza vaccine administration. V ends up 0 bases short and J 12 bases short, with an unmatched junction base count of 18. Spanning cysteine to phenylalanine, the CDR3 consists of 18 amino acids. The entry retains the CDR3 DNA only, 54 bases that are in frame from base 1. The germline V gene gives CDR1 as LGHNA and CDR2 as YNFKEQ. Preparation of the library involved RT-PCR. TCRdb lists the instrument as Illumina HiSeq 2500. TCRdb trimmed the raw reads at Q25, called clones with MiXCR and kept productive beta chains. Merged by CDR3 protein, the rows form single entries marked with the most common genes and DNA. The sample has about 480,000 distinct CDR3 sequences on record, approximately 11% of them singletons. 9.5% to 15% of the sample rests with the top ten. Results and caveats for the whole study, not just this receptor: The authors suggested that each seasonal influenza vaccination may recruit only a limited number of new T cells.

Sequences were derived from PBMCs from blood, sampled around seven weeks after vaccination. This clonotype originated in a man aged 50 to 60 who received an inactivated influenza vaccine. Donor details come from another sample of the same person, matched by shared clones. Recombination connected TRBV4-2 to TRBJ2-1; a stretch of 9 junction bases matches TRBD2. The sequenced DNA is TGTGCCAGCAGCCAAGATTTAAGGGGGACTAGCTATCTTGGGGGGCAGTTCTTC. Its protein reads: CASSQDLRGTSYLGGQFF.